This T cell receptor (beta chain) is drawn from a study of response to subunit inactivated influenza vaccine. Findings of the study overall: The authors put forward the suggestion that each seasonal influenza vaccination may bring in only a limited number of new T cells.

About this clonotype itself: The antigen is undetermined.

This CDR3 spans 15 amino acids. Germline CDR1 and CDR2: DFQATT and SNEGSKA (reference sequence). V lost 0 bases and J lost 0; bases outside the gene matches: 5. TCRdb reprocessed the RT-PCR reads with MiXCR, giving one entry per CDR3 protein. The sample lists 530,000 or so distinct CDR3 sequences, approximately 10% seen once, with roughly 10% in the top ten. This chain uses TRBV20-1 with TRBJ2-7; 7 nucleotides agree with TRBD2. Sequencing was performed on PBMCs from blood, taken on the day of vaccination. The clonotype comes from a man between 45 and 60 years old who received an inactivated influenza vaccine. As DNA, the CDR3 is TGCAGTGCTAGAGATCCTAGCGGCAACTCCTACGAGCAGTACTTC. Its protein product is CSARDPSGNSYEQYF.